Listed below are T cell receptor beta chains from one sample, sequenced in a study of Tregs in tolerant kidney transplant recipients. Sequencing used immunoSEQ multiplex PCR; TCRdb keeps in-frame clones, though not all of them. The profile shows over 55,000 clones, around 83% of them singletons. Material for sequencing was CD4+ T cells from blood. Receptors were obtained from a human donor in good health. Each CDR3 is given with its conserved first and last residue. D genes are given only for firm matches. A row's size may be missing; if present it is once, few, many or a size class.

cdr3_aa,cdr3_nt,v_call,clone_size,j_call,d_call
CASSLEGSDNSPLHF,TGTGCCAGCAGCTTAGAGGGCAGCGATAATTCACCCCTCCACTTT,TRBV7-9,.,TRBJ1-6,.
CASSLFEGGGTGELFF,TGCGCCAGCAGCTTGTTTGAGGGAGGGGGCACCGGGGAGCTGTTTTTT,TRBV5-1,.,TRBJ2-2,.
CASSLRSVTEAFF,TGTGCCAGCAGTTTAAGGTCAGTCACTGAAGCTTTCTTT,TRBV27,few,TRBJ1-1,.
CASSLIWDIDTGELFF,TGTGCCAGCTCGCTGATTTGGGACATAGACACCGGGGAGCTGTTTTTT,TRBV18,once,TRBJ2-2,.
CASSYSHGGSGNTIYF,TGTGCCAGCAGTTACTCTCACGGGGGATCTGGAAACACCATATATTTT,TRBV6-5,.,TRBJ1-3,.
CASSRTGSGEKLFF,TGTGCCAGCAGCAGGACAGGTTCGGGTGAAAAACTGTTTTTT,TRBV6-5,.,TRBJ1-4,TRBD1
CAISVPGTGGFSYEQYF,TGTGCCATCAGTGTACCCGGGACAGGGGGCTTCTCCTACGAGCAGTACTTC,TRBV10-3,.,TRBJ2-7,TRBD1
CSVEFSLNQPQHF,TGCAGCGTTGAATTCAGTTTAAATCAGCCCCAGCATTTT,TRBV29-1,.,TRBJ1-5,.
CASSFSGRLDYGYTF,TGTGCCAGCAGCTTCAGCGGCAGGCTGGACTATGGCTACACCTTC,TRBV7-2,.,TRBJ1-2,.
CASSLESAANYGYTF,TGTGCCAGCAGCTTAGAGTCCGCAGCGAACTATGGCTACACCTTC,TRBV7-9,.,TRBJ1-2,.
CASSKGRGEANTGELFF,TGTGCCAGTAGTAAGGGTCGGGGAGAGGCGAACACCGGGGAGCTGTTTTTT,TRBV19,.,TRBJ2-2,.
CAWNRDRSSPTQYF,TGTGCCTGGAACCGGGACAGAAGTAGTCCCACGCAGTATTTT,TRBV30,.,TRBJ2-3,TRBD1
CASSLDSGGDEQYF,TGCGCCAGCAGCTTGGATTCAGGAGGCGACGAGCAGTACTTC,TRBV5-1,.,TRBJ2-7,.
CASSLGAPKETQYF,TGTGCCAGCAGCTTAGGGGCGCCGAAAGAGACCCAGTACTTC,TRBV11-3,few,TRBJ2-5,.
CASSLEGGRANEQYF,TGTGCCAGCAGCTTAGAGGGCGGGAGGGCCAACGAGCAGTACTTC,TRBV7-2,.,TRBJ2-7,TRBD2
CASSDDFF,TGTGCCAGCAGTGACGATTTCTTC,TRBV2,few,TRBJ2-7,.
CAASGTNYNEQFF,TGTGCCGCCTCCGGGACTAACTACAATGAGCAGTTCTTC,TRBV10-3,.,TRBJ2-1,TRBD2
CASSLVFGTEAFF,TGCGCCAGCAGCTTGGTTTTTGGCACTGAAGCTTTCTTT,TRBV5-1,.,TRBJ1-1,.
CASSQGVGPNANTGELFF,TGTGCCAGCAGCCAAGGGGTAGGACCGAACGCGAACACCGGGGAGCTGTTTTTT,TRBV4-2,.,TRBJ2-2,.
CASSLGGWGPYGYTF,TGTGCCAGCAGCTTGGGAGGATGGGGGCCTTATGGCTACACCTTC,TRBV7-2,.,TRBJ1-2,.
CASSKDPYNEQFF,TGTGCCAGCAGCAAGGACCCTTACAATGAGCAGTTCTTC,TRBV11-1,.,TRBJ2-1,.
CASHFYDQPQHF,TGTGCCAGCCACTTTTATGATCAGCCCCAGCATTTT,TRBV6-1,.,TRBJ1-5,.
CASSQRSGRNTEAFF,TGTGCCAGCAGCCAACGCTCCGGACGGAACACTGAAGCTTTCTTT,TRBV14,.,TRBJ1-1,.
CASSQEGSHSAANVLTF,TGCGCCAGCAGCCAAGAGGGGAGCCACTCTGCGGCCAACGTCCTGACTTTC,TRBV4-3,.,TRBJ2-6,.
CASSAGGGTPGSNEKLFF,TGTGCCAGCAGCGCCGGTGGAGGGACCCCGGGATCCAATGAAAAACTGTTTTTT,TRBV5-6,few,TRBJ1-4,.
CASSIGTGVVEQYF,TGTGCCAGTAGTATAGGGACAGGGGTGGTCGAGCAGTACTTC,TRBV19,once,TRBJ2-7,TRBD1